This TCR beta chain was obtained from a study of blood T cell repertoires in COVID-19. The CDR3 spans 14 residues. CDR1 is SEHNR, CDR2 FQNEAQ, per germline (reference sequence). This table comes from immunoSEQ multiplex PCR, and its TCRdb copy is limited to in-frame clones, with some not included. The sample lists hundreds of thousands of clones; approximately 90% were seen once. As to this clone: One end of the junction does not line up with germline, which may come from a read error.

Sequencing was done on a sample of PBMCs or T cells enriched from blood (not recorded which). This TCR was recovered from a woman aged 18-29 years who had been exposed to COVID-19. This chain links TRBV7-9 with TRBJ1-5; TRBD1 aligns across 7 bases. The CDR3 loop is CASSLKGAHQPRHF. The CDR3 region has the DNA TGTGCCAGCAGCTTGAAGGGGGCGCATCAGCCCCGGCATTTT. The full variable domain, rest sourced from reference TRBV7-9 and TRBJ1-5, is DTGVSQNPRHKITKRGQNVTFRCDPISEHNRLYWYRQTLGQGPEFLTYFQNEAQLEKSRLLSDRFSAERPKGSFSTLEIQRTEQGDSAMYLCASSLKGAHQPRHFGDGTRLSIL.